This T cell receptor (beta chain) derives from a study of shared clonotypes between healthy human individuals. Sequencing was performed with immunoSEQ multiplex PCR; in TCRdb, only in-frame clones are kept and a portion is missing. The sample includes millions of clones, about 95% seen only once; the top ten take 0.1% to 0.15%. Trimming took off 6 bases at V and 6 bases at J, with 17 bases between the two ends. CDR3 length equals 15 residues. Per the germline V gene, CDR1 is MDHEN and CDR2 is SYDVKM. This sequence was found in a man younger than 30 in good health. Sequencing was done on a sample of naive CD4+ T cells sorted from blood. The subset is: CD45RA+ positively selected. The gene calls are TRBV28 and TRBJ2-2, with D possibly TRBD1 on 6 matching bases. CDR3 sequence reads: CASRAQGRVAGELFF. DNA for the CDR3: TGTGCCAGCAGGGCCCAGGGGAGAGTGGCCGGGGAGCTGTTTTTT.